The 19 T cell receptor beta chains reported below all come from one sample, sequenced in a study of CD8+CD57+ T cells in acquired aplastic anemia. Patients sequenced had flow cytometry evidence of CD8+CD57+ cell expansion. Profiling of TCR beta VDJ combinations and CDR3 sequences used genomic DNA as template. TCRdb used MiXCR to reprocess the reads, holding one entry per CDR3 protein. The data contain over 150,000 distinct CDR3 sequences, roughly 54% of them seen just once; the ten biggest clones take up 12%. The material sequenced was sorted CD4+, CD8+, or CD8+CD57+ T cells (not recorded which) from PBMCs. The origin of the receptors is a human donor with aplastic anemia.

This clonotype was picked up many times. This chain links TRBV5-4 with TRBJ2-7, with 9 positions matching TRBD2. The CDR3 runs 15 residues. Per the germline V gene, CDR1 is SGHNT and CDR2 is YYREEE (reference sequence). V shed 0 bases, J shed 0 bases, and the junction held 1 base outside the gene matches. CDR3 in DNA: TGTGCCAGCAGCTTGGGGACTAGCGCCTCCTACGAGCAGTACTTC. This gives the protein CASSLGTSASYEQYF.

Comment on this clonotype: At one of its ends the junction is not consistent with the germline gene, which may arise from a read error. V usage is TRBV2 and J usage is TRBJ2-3; D remains ambiguous. CDR3 length: 12 residues. Germline loops: CDR1 SNHLY, CDR2 FYNNEI. In DNA form, the CDR3 reads TGTGCCAGCACTGAAGGAAAAGATACGCAGTATTTT. Residues: CASTEGKDTQYF.

Only a few counts were recorded for this clonotype. V is TRBV7-9 and J is TRBJ2-7; D call uncertain. Germline CDR1 SEHNR, CDR2 FQNEAQ (reference sequence). Trimming cost V 4 bases and J 7 bases, with 8 bases left between them. The CDR3 extends over 11 amino acids. CDR3 in DNA: TGTGCCAGCAGCTATACACAGGAGCAGTACTTC. Translation gives CASSYTQEQYF.

With regard to this clonotype: A read error may produce the germline difference seen at one junction end. The chain couples TRBV6-1 to TRBJ2-7; TRBD1 aligns across 11 bases. The length of the CDR3 is 14 residues. Germline V gene lookup returns CDR1 MNHNS and CDR2 SASEGT. This CDR3 is CASTEGQGANEQYF. The CDR3 region has the DNA TGTGCCAGCACTGAAGGACAGGGGGCGAACGAGCAGTACTTC.

This clonotype was observed at least ten times. The CDR3 protein is CAISDGSGGPTGELFF. CDR3 DNA: TGTGCCATCAGTGACGGAAGCGGGGGCCCTACCGGGGAGCTGTTTTTT. The chain has TRBV10-3 and TRBJ2-2; 8 bases match TRBD2. With 3 bases clipped from V and 5 bases from J, the junction kept 8 bases outside the gene matches. CDR3 length equals 16 residues. CDR1 ENHRY and CDR2 SYGVKD come from the germline V gene.

This rearrangement joins TRBV19 to TRBJ2-5; TRBD2 aligns across 9 bases. Germline V gene sequence: CDR1 LNHDA, CDR2 SQIVND (reference sequence). The CDR3 spans 15 residues. V lost 5 bases, J lost 5 bases, and 9 bases stayed unmatched. CDR3 loop: CASSLREGLWETQYF. The CDR3 nucleotides read TGTGCCAGTAGTCTGCGGGAGGGCCTTTGGGAGACCCAGTACTTC.

In its sample, this clonotype was seen many times. This rearrangement joins TRBV5-1 to TRBJ2-5; TRBD1 matches at 7 bases. V shed 3 bases, J shed 5 bases, and the junction held 16 bases outside the gene matches. The CDR3 runs to 17 residues. From germline, CDR1 is SGHRS and CDR2 YFSETQ. The CDR3 nucleotides are TGCGCCAGCAGCTCCGCGACGGGACAGTCCGTTTGGGAGACCCAGTACTTC. It translates to CASSSATGQSVWETQYF.

Concerning this clonotype: The CDR3 does not end in the conserved phenylalanine or tryptophan, so this is likely a read error. The DNA is omitted, as the CDR3 cannot be located on it reliably, and the CDR3 follows TCRdb's listing. V gene TRBV29-1 combines with J gene TRBJ1-1; the table assigns TRBD1, which was not confirmed against the DNA. CDR1 and CDR2 (germline): SQVTM, ANQGSEA. Counting both end residues, the CDR3 totals 15 amino acids. The CDR3 loop is CSVGSQQGRGTEAIL.

Regarding this clonotype: It may be a read error: a sequence one base away is much more abundant. This chain uses TRBV27 with TRBJ1-1; 7 bases line up with TRBD1. Germline CDR1 and CDR2: MNHEY and SMNVEV (reference sequence). The CDR3 has 13 residues. The ends lost 5 bases at V and 0 bases at J; junction bases unmatched: 0. The CDR3 DNA follows: TGTGCCAGCAGTGGGACAGTGAACACTGAAGCTTTCTTT. Its translation is CASSGTVNTEAFF.

The table lists this clonotype with many counts. This chain joins TRBV4-3 and TRBJ2-3; D perhaps matches TRBD2 (6 bases). CDR1 is LGHNA, CDR2 YSLEER, per germline. The V end lost 1 base, the J end lost 2 bases, and 13 bases lay between the germline ends. This CDR3 is built from 16 residues. CDR3 in DNA: TGCGCCAGCAGCCAAGTGGGTAGCGGACTCACAGATACGCAGTATTTT. This codes for CASSQVGSGLTDTQYF.

The chain recombines TRBV7-6 with TRBJ2-1; possibly TRBD2 for D (6 bases). Germline values: CDR1 SGHVS, CDR2 FNYEAQ. V gave up 5 bases and J gave up 7 bases, with 12 bases separating them. The CDR3 is made up of 13 amino acids. The CDR3 protein is CASSQGGVNEQFF. CDR3 coding DNA: TGTGCCAGCAGCCAGGGCGGGGTGAATGAGCAGTTCTTC.

The chain joins TRBV20-1 to TRBJ2-7; 8 nucleotides agree with TRBD1. V lost 4 bases and J lost 6; bases outside the gene matches: 2. The CDR3 is 11 residues long. Looked up from germline, CDR1 is DFQATT and CDR2 is SNEGSKA (reference sequence). CDR3: CSATQGVEQYF. DNA of the CDR3: TGCAGTGCTACACAGGGGGTCGAGCAGTACTTC.

This chain uses TRBV6-1 with TRBJ1-5; TRBD1 matches 10 bases. The CDR3 runs 15 residues. Germline V lookup: CDR1 MNHNS, CDR2 SASEGT. Trimming took 4 bases from V and 4 from J; bases not matched to a gene: 4. Written as DNA, the CDR3 is TGTGCCAGCAGTGCCGTGGACAGGGGGAATCAGCCCCAGCATTTT. Translating it yields CASSAVDRGNQPQHF.

The rearrangement joins TRBV6-5 to TRBJ2-5; D may be TRBD2 (6 bases). Germline CDR1 is MNHEY and CDR2 is SVGAGI. CDR3 size: 13 residues. V was cut by 2 bases and J by 5 bases, with 9 bases left in between. CDR3 sequence: CASSYGGVETQYF. The CDR3 coding sequence is TGTGCCAGCAGTTACGGAGGGGTGGAGACCCAGTACTTC.

This clonotype was observed many times. V gene TRBV6-5 combines with J gene TRBJ1-6, with TRBD1 identical over 8 bases. Germline values: CDR1 MNHEY, CDR2 SVGAGI. Unmatched junction bases numbered 3, after V lost 0 bases and J lost 5 bases. The CDR3 runs to 16 residues. The CDR3 sequence: CASSYSYRGNNSPLHF. The CDR3 coding sequence is TGTGCCAGCAGTTACTCCTACAGGGGGAATAATTCACCCCTCCACTTT.

At least ten counts were recorded for this clonotype. The rearrangement links TRBV9 to TRBJ2-3; D possibly corresponds to TRBD2 (7 bases). V was trimmed by 3 bases and J by 4 bases, leaving 15 bases between them. The CDR3 extends over 15 amino acids. Germline V CDR1 and CDR2: SGDLS, YYNGEE. The DNA for the CDR3 is TGTGCCAGCAGCGGAGGGGGGGGCTGGGCAGATACGCAGTATTTT. Translation: CASSGGGGWADTQYF.

This clonotype was recorded many times. The rearrangement links TRBV2 to TRBJ1-2; TRBD1 agrees at 7 bases. Germline CDR1 and CDR2: SNHLY and FYNNEI. Germline trimming cut 8 bases from V and 0 bases from J; bases unmatched to any gene: 9. The CDR3 consists of 15 residues. Written as DNA, the CDR3 is TGTGCCAGCTTCACGGGACAGCAGGCTAACTATGGCTACACCTTC. Encoded protein: CASFTGQQANYGYTF. Complete variable domain (other parts from reference TRBV2 and TRBJ1-2): EPEVTQTPSHQVTQMGQEVILRCVPISNHLYFYWYRQILGQKVEFLVSFYNNEISEKSEIFDDQFSVERPDGSNFTLKIRSTKLEDSAMYFCASFTGQQANYGYTFGSGTRLTVV.

CDR3 sequence (DNA): TGTGCCACCAGCAGAGATGGGCACGGGATAAATGGCTACACCTTC. Its protein is CATSRDGHGINGYTF. The chain combines TRBV15 with TRBJ1-2; D remains unclear. Germline V gene data show CDR1 as LNHNV and CDR2 as YYDKDF (reference sequence). V shed 0 bases and J shed 6 bases, with 14 bases lying between them. The CDR3 sequence is 15 residues long.

V is TRBV5-1 and J is TRBJ2-3; D is ambiguous. The CDR3 is made up of 16 amino acids. Trimming removed 0 bases from V and 1 base from J, with 12 bases in between. Per germline, CDR1 SGHRS and CDR2 YFSETQ. This CDR3 is CASSLEESSGTDTQYF. The CDR3 DNA is TGCGCCAGCAGCTTGGAGGAGTCTAGTGGCACAGATACGCAGTATTTT.